These 11 T cell receptor beta chains were all obtained from the same sample, sequenced in a study of cytomegalovirus exposure and HLA in healthy donors. This PCR relied on a set of 60 Vbeta primers and 13 Jbeta primers. Produced via immunoSEQ multiplex PCR; TCRdb's table is partial and in-frame only. The sample has about 110,000 clones; about 70% are singletons. Sequencing was performed on PBMCs. These receptor sequences come from a woman aged 25 to 45 in good health and CMV-seronegative.

V usage is TRBV7-9 and J usage is TRBJ2-1, with D perhaps TRBD2 (5 bases). V was trimmed by 3 bases and J by 9 bases, leaving 6 bases between them. The CDR3 runs to 11 residues. Germline V gene sequence: CDR1 SEHNR, CDR2 FQNEAQ (reference sequence). Here the CDR3 reads CASSFAGEQFF. CDR3 DNA: TGTGCCAGCAGCTTCGCGGGTGAGCAGTTCTTC.

This chain uses TRBV2 with TRBJ1-4; D perhaps matches TRBD1 (5 bases). V gave up 6 bases and J gave up 0 bases, with 8 bases separating them. This CDR3 region has 14 residues. Looked up from germline, CDR1 is SNHLY and CDR2 is FYNNEI. The CDR3 DNA reads TGTGCCAGCAGCCAGACAGCAACTAATGAAAAACTGTTTTTT. Residues: CASSQTATNEKLFF.

This clone was seen only once. In nucleotides, the CDR3 is TGTGCCAGCACCACTAGCGCCTATAGAAACGAGCAGTTCTTC. It yields the protein CASTTSAYRNEQFF. This rearrangement joins TRBV6-5 to TRBJ2-1; 7 positions match TRBD2. The germline gives CDR1 MNHEY, CDR2 SVGAGI. With 7 bases clipped from V and 10 bases from J, the junction kept 13 bases outside the gene matches. The CDR3 loop spans 14 amino acids.

V gene TRBV25-1 combines with J gene TRBJ2-7; the match to TRBD2 covers 12 bases. Germline CDR1 and CDR2: MGHDK and SYGVNS. The junction had 4 bases not matched to a gene; V was cut back by 2 bases and J by 5 bases. The CDR3 extends over 15 amino acids. CDR3 nucleotides: TGTGCCAGCAGTGAAGCCCTAGCGGGGGGGAACGAGCAGTACTTC. Translated: CASSEALAGGNEQYF.

The genes are TRBV30 and TRBJ1-5; 7 bases are a match to TRBD1. The length of the CDR3 is 13 residues. CDR1 and CDR2 from the germline V gene are GTSNPN and SVGIG (reference sequence). The ends lost 7 bases at V and 7 bases at J; junction bases unmatched: 10. The CDR3 DNA is TGTGCCTTGCCGGGACAGCCATACCAGCCCCAGCATTTT. Its protein product is CALPGQPYQPQHF.

This clone appeared a few times. This chain joins TRBV6-5 and TRBJ1-1; 7 nucleotides align to TRBD1. V lost 6 bases and J lost 8; bases outside the gene matches: 12. Germline lookup yields CDR1 MNHEY and CDR2 SVGAGI. The CDR3 covers 14 residues. CDR3 coding DNA: TGTGCCAGCAGGGGGACAGCCCGGACTTTAGAAGCTTTCTTT. Its translation is CASRGTARTLEAFF.

This clone was seen just once. This chain joins TRBV6-6 and TRBJ2-7, with D perhaps TRBD2 (7 bases). Looked up from germline, CDR1 is MNHNY and CDR2 is SVGAGI (reference sequence). The CDR3 contains 14 residues. V was cut by 6 bases and J by 3 bases, with 15 bases left in between. The CDR3 DNA reads as TGTGCCAGCAGGGGGGGGGCCATCGACTACGAGCAGTACTTC. Protein sequence: CASRGGAIDYEQYF.

The chain joins TRBV27 to TRBJ2-1, with 10 nucleotides matching TRBD2. CDR3 length: 14 residues. The germline CDR1 and CDR2 sequences are MNHEY and SMNVEV (reference sequence). V was clipped by 2 bases and J by 9 bases; unmatched bases: 4. This chain's CDR3 is CASSLLAGVGEQFF. Here the CDR3 DNA reads TGTGCCAGCAGTTTACTAGCGGGAGTGGGTGAGCAGTTCTTC.

The V gene is TRBV28, the J gene TRBJ1-1; 7 bases line up with TRBD1. Per the germline V gene, CDR1 is MDHEN and CDR2 is SYDVKM. The V gene end was trimmed by 6 bases and the J gene end by 7 bases; junction bases not matched to a gene: 17. This CDR3 comprises 16 residues. CDR3 amino acids: CASSSTRGQVGDEAFF. In DNA form, the CDR3 reads TGTGCCAGCAGCTCAACCCGAGGACAGGTTGGCGATGAAGCTTTCTTT.

The chain has TRBV10-3 and TRBJ2-2; TRBD2 aligns across 12 bases. Germline CDR1 reads ENHRY; CDR2 reads SYGVKD. The CDR3 spans 16 residues. V trimming: 7 bases; J trimming: 3 bases; junction bases outside the gene matches: 6. This CDR3 reads CAIKGSSGRDTGELFF. The CDR3 region has the DNA TGTGCCATCAAGGGTTCTAGCGGGAGGGACACCGGGGAGCTGTTTTTT.

The chain joins TRBV5-1 to TRBJ1-6, with D possibly being TRBD1 (5 bases). V lost 4 bases and J lost 9, with 14 bases in between. The length of the CDR3 is 14 residues. Germline loops: CDR1 SGHRS, CDR2 YFSETQ. CDR3 sequence: CASSLGGEGSPLHF. The CDR3 DNA reads TGCGCCAGCAGCCTGGGAGGGGAGGGTTCACCCCTCCACTTT.